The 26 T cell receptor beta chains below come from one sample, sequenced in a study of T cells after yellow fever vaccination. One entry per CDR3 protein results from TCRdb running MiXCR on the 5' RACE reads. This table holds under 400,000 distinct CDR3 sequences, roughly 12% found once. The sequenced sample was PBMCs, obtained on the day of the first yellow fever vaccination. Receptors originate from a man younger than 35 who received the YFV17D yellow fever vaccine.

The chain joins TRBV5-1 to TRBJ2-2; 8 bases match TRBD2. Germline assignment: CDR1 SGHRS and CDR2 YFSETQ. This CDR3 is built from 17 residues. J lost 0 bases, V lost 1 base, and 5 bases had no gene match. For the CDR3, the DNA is TGCGCCAGCAGCTTGCCCCGCGGGGGGTCGAACACCGGGGAGCTGTTTTTT. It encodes CASSLPRGGSNTGELFF.

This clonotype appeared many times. This chain's CDR3 is CASSLVTFDSGNTIYF. The CDR3 DNA reads as TGCGCCAGCAGCTTGGTCACCTTCGACTCTGGAAACACCATATATTTT. The chain employs TRBV5-1 and TRBJ1-3; no definite D call. V was cut by 0 bases and J by 0 bases, with 10 bases left in between. The CDR3 loop spans 16 amino acids. CDR1 and CDR2 (germline): SGHRS, YFSETQ.

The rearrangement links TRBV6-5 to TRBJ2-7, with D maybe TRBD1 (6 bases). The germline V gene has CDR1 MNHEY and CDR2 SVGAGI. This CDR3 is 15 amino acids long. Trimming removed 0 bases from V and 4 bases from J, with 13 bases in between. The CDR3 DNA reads TGTGCCAGCAGTTACTCAGAGACCAGGGGTTACGAGCAGTACTTC. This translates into CASSYSETRGYEQYF.

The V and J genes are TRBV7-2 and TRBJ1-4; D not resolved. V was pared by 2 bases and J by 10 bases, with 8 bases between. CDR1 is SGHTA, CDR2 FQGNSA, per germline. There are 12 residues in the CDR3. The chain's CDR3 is CASSLLLGKLFF. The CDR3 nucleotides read TGTGCCAGCAGCTTACTTTTAGGAAAACTGTTTTTT.

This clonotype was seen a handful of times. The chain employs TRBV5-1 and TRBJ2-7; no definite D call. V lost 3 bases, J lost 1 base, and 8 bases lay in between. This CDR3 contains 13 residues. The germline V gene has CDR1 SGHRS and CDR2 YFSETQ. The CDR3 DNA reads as TGCGCCAGCAGCTACGGTATATCCTACGAGCAGTACTTC. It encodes CASSYGISYEQYF.

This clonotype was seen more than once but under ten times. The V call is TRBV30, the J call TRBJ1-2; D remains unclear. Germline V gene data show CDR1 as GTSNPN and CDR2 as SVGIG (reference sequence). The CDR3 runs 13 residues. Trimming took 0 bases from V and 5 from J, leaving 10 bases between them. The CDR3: CAWSVGLTYGYTF. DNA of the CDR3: TGTGCCTGGAGTGTAGGCCTCACATATGGCTACACCTTC. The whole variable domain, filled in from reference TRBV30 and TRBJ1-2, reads SQTIHQWPATLVQPVGSPLSLECTVEGTSNPNLYWYRQAAGRGLQLLFYSVGIGQISSEVPQNLSASRPQDRQFILSSKKLLLSDSGFYLCAWSVGLTYGYTFGSGTRLTVV.

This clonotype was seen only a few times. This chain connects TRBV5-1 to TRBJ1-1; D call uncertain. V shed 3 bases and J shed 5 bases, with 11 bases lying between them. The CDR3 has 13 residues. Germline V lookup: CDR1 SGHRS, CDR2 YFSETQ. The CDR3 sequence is CASSSPDGTEAFF. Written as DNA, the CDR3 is TGCGCCAGCAGCTCTCCGGACGGGACTGAAGCTTTCTTT.

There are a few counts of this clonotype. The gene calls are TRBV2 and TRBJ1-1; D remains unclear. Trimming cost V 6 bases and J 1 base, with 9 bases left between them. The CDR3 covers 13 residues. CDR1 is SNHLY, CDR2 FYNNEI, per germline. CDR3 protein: CASRLSTNTEAFF. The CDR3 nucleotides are TGTGCCAGCAGGCTTTCCACGAACACTGAAGCTTTCTTT.

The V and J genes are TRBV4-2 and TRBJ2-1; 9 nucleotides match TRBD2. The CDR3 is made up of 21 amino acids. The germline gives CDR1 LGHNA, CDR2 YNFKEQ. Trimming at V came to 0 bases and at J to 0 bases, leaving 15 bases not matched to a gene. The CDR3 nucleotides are TGTGCCAGCAGCCAAGATCTCGTAGCGGGGGCCTTCTTAAGCTCCTACAATGAGCAGTTCTTC. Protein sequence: CASSQDLVAGAFLSSYNEQFF.

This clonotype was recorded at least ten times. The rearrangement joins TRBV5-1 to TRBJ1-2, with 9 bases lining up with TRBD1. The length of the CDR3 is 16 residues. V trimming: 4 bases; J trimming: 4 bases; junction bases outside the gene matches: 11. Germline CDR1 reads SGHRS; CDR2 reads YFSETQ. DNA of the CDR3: TGCGCCAGCAGCCTCACAGACGGGACAGGGTTCTATGGCTACACCTTC. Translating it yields CASSLTDGTGFYGYTF.

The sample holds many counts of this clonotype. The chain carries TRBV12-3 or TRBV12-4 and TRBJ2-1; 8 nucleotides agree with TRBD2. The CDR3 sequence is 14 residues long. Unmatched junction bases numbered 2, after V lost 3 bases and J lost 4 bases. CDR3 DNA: TGTGCCAGCAGTTTGGGCGGGGGGTACAATGAGCAGTTCTTC. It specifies CASSLGGGYNEQFF.

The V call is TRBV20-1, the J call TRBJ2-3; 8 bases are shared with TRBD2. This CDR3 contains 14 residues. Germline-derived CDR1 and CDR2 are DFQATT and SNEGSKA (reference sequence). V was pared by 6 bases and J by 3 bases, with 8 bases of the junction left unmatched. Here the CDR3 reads CSATRGATTDTQYF. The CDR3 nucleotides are TGCAGTGCCACGCGGGGGGCTACGACAGATACGCAGTATTTT.

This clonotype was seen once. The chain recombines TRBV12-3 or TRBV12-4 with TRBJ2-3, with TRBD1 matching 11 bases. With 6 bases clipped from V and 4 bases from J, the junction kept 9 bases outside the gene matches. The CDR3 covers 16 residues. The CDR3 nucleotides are TGTGCCAGCAGGGGGGATAGGGGACAGGGGGCAGATACGCAGTATTTT. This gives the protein CASRGDRGQGADTQYF.

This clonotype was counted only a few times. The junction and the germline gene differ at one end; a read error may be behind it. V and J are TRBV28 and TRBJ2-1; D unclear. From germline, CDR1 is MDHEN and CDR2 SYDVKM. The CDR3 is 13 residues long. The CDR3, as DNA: TGTGCTAGCAGACGGAGCTCCTACAATGAGCAGTTCTTC. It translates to CASRRSSYNEQFF.

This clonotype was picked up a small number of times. The CDR3 is CSVVRQQNEQFF. CDR3 nucleotides: TGCAGCGTTGTTCGGCAGCAAAATGAGCAGTTCTTC. V and J are TRBV29-1 and TRBJ2-1, with D unresolved. V was trimmed by 4 bases and J by 7 bases, leaving 11 bases between them. This CDR3 contains 12 residues. Per the germline V gene, CDR1 is SQVTM and CDR2 is ANQGSEA.

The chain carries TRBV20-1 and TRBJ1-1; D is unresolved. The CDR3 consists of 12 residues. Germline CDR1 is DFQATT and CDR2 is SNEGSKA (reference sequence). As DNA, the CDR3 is TGCGCATTTCTCTTTACGAACACTGAAGCTTTCTTT. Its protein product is CAFLFTNTEAFF.

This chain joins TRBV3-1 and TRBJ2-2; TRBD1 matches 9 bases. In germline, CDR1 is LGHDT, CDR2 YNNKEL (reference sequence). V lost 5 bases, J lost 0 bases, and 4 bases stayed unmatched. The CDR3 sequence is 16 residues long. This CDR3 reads CASSYRTGANTGELFF. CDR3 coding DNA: TGTGCCAGCAGCTACCGGACAGGGGCGAACACCGGGGAGCTGTTTTTT. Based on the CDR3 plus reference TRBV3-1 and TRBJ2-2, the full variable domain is DTAVSQTPKYLVTQMGNDKSIKCEQNLGHDTMYWYKQDSKKFLKIMFSYNNKELIINETVPNRFSPKSPDKAHLNLHINSLELGDSAVYFCASSYRTGANTGELFFGEGSRLTVL.

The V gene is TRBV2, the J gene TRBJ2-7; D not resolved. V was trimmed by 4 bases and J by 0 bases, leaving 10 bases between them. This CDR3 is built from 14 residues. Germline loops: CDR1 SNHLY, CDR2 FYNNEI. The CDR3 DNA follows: TGTGCCAGCAGTGGTACTCGACCCTCCTACGAGCAGTACTTC. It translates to CASSGTRPSYEQYF.

The CDR3 DNA reads TGCGCCAGCAGCCAAGATGGTGGGCGGGGGCACACAGATACGCAGTATTTT. Translated: CASSQDGGRGHTDTQYF. The V call is TRBV4-3, the J call TRBJ2-3; D perhaps matches TRBD2 (7 bases). V lost 0 bases and J 2 bases, leaving 15 bases between the germline ends. CDR1 is LGHNA, CDR2 YSLEER, per germline. This CDR3 region has 17 residues.

CDR3 amino acids: CASSLETGGSLGTEAFF. The DNA of the CDR3 is TGCGCCAGCAGCTTGGAGACAGGGGGATCCCTCGGAACTGAAGCTTTCTTT. The genes are TRBV5-1 and TRBJ1-1, with 9 bases aligning to TRBD1. The germline V gene encodes CDR1 SGHRS and CDR2 YFSETQ. The CDR3 contains 17 residues. The V gene end was trimmed by 0 bases and the J gene end by 5 bases; junction bases not matched to a gene: 11.

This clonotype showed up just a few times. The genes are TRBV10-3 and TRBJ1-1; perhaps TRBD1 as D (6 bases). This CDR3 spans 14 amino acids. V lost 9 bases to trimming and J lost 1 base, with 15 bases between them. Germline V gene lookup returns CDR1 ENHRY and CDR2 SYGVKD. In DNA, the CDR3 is TGTGCCATGCGTACGCGACAGGAGAACACTGAAGCTTTCTTT. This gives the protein CAMRTRQENTEAFF.

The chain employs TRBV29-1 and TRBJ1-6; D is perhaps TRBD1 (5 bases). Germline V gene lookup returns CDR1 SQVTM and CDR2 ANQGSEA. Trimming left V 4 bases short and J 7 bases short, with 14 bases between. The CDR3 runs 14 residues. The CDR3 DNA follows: TGCAGCGTTGCTGAGGCAGGGCCGAATTCACCCCTCCACTTT. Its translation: CSVAEAGPNSPLHF.

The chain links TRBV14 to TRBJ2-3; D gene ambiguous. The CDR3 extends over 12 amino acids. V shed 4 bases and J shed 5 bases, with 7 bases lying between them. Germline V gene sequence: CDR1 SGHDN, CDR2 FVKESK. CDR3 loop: CASSRPLDTQYF. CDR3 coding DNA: TGTGCCAGCAGCCGCCCGTTAGATACGCAGTATTTT.

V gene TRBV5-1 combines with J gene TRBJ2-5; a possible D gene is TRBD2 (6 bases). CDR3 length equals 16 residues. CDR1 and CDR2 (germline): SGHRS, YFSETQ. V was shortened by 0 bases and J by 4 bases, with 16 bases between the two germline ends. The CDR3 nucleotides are TGCGCCAGCAGCTTGGGCGAGGCGGGGAGCGCAGAGACCCAGTACTTC. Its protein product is CASSLGEAGSAETQYF.

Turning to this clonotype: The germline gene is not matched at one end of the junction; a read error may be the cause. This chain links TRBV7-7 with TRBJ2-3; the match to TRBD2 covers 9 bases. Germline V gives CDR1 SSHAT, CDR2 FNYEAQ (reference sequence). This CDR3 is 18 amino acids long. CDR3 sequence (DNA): TGTGCTAGCAGCCCCTTGCCGGGGCTAGCGGGATCGACAGATACGCAGTATTTT. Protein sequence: CASSPLPGLAGSTDTQYF.

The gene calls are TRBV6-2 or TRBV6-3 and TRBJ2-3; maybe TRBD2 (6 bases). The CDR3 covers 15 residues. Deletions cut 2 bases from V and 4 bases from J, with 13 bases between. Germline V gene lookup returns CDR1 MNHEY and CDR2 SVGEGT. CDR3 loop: CASSYAGIVSDTQYF. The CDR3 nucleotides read TGTGCCAGCAGTTACGCGGGGATAGTCTCAGATACGCAGTATTTT.